Below, 4 T cell receptor beta chains from the same sample are listed, as sequenced in a study of blood T cell repertoires in COVID-19. The data were produced by immunoSEQ multiplex PCR, yet TCRdb's version contains in-frame clones alone and is incomplete. The sample contains 130,000 to 150,000 clones, approximately 85% of which appear only once. Specimen: peripheral blood. These receptors all come from a woman aged 55-70 years with COVID-19, enrolled during active disease.

The rearrangement uses TRBV10-3 and TRBJ2-7; tentative D call: TRBD1 (5 bases). Germline CDR1 ENHRY, CDR2 SYGVKD. The CDR3 spans 13 residues. V gave up 6 bases and J gave up 0 bases, with 9 bases separating them. Here the CDR3 DNA reads TGTGCCATCAGCCCGGACACCTCCTACGAGCAGTACTTC. This codes for CAISPDTSYEQYF.

The rearrangement links TRBV5-4 to TRBJ1-3; D is uncertain. The V end was cut by 2 bases, the J end by 8 bases, with 14 bases between. The CDR3 has 14 amino acids. The germline V gene has CDR1 SGHNT and CDR2 YYREEE (reference sequence). Here the CDR3 reads CASSFLGGGHTIYF. The CDR3 nucleotides read TGTGCCAGCAGCTTTCTGGGAGGAGGACACACCATATATTTT.

In regard to this clone: Other nucleotide sequences from this sample produce the same CDR3. The genes are TRBV4-2 and TRBJ1-3, with a weak D call TRBD1 (6 bases). The CDR3 extends over 17 amino acids. The V end was cut by 2 bases, the J end by 0 bases, with 14 bases between. Germline V gene sequence: CDR1 LGHNA, CDR2 YNFKEQ. Here the CDR3 DNA reads TGTGCCAGCAGCCAACACATATCGGACAGCTCTGGAAACACCATATATTTT. Translated, it gives CASSQHISDSSGNTIYF.

J is TRBJ1-3 and V is TRBV7-2, with D possibly TRBD1 on 5 matching bases. This CDR3 is 13 amino acids long. V was clipped by 6 bases and J by 6 bases, with 12 bases between them. Germline-derived CDR1 and CDR2 are SGHTA and FQGNSA. CDR3: CASSPGRVNTIYF. The CDR3 DNA reads as TGTGCCAGCAGTCCGGGCAGGGTAAACACCATATATTTT. Full variable domain (outside the CDR3, taken from reference TRBV7-2 and TRBJ1-3): GAGVSQSPSNKVTEKGKDVELRCDPISGHTALYWYRQSLGQGLEFLIYFQGNSAPDKSGLPSDRFSAERTGGSVSTLTIQRTQQEDSAVYLCASSPGRVNTIYFGEGSWLTVV.